This TCR beta chain was documented in a study of T cells after somatic rescue of genetic block. Between the trimmed V and J ends, which lost 4 bases and 5 bases, there was a span of 21 bases. Germline V lookup: CDR1 SGHRS, CDR2 YFSETQ. The CDR3 loop spans 16 amino acids. Method: immunoSEQ multiplex PCR; TCRdb's copy keeps in-frame clones and lacks some. Here the sample spans approximately 110,000 clones, under 95% being singletons. Sequencing input: peripheral blood mononuclear cells (PBMCs). The TCR sequence derives from a woman younger than 35. This rearrangement joins TRBV5-1 to TRBJ1-1, with D maybe TRBD1 (6 bases). The CDR3 region is CASSLRGGGHWTEAFF. CDR3 DNA: TGCGCCAGCAGCCTGCGGGGCGGGGGGCACTGGACTGAAGCTTTCTTT.